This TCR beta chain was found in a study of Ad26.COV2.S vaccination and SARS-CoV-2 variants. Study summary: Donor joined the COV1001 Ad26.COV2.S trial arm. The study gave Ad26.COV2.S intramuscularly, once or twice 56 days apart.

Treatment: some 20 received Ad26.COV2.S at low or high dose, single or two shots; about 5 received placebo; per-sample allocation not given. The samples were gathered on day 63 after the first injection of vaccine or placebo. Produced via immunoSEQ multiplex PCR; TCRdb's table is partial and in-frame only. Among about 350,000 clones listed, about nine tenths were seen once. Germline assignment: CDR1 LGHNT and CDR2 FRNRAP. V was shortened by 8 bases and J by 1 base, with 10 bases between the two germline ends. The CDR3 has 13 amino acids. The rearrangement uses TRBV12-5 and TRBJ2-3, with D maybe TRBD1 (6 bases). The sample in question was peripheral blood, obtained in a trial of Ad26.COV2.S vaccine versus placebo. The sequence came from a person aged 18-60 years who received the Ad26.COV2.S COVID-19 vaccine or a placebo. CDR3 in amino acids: CASQRQGTDTQYF. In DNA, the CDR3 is TGTGCTAGTCAACGACAGGGCACAGATACGCAGTATTTT.